Following are 7 T cell receptor beta chains from one sample sequenced in a study of blood T cell repertoires in COVID-19. Assay used: immunoSEQ multiplex PCR; TCRdb lists only in-frame clones, some missing. The sample shows roughly 55,000 clones, around 87% of them seen only once. The sequenced material came from peripheral blood. The receptors derive from a man aged 55 to 69 with active or convalescent COVID-19.

The CDR3 DNA is TGTGCCAGTAGTATCAGGGGGCGGGTGGCTGAAGCTTTCTTT. It specifies CASSIRGRVAEAFF. The chain recombines TRBV19 with TRBJ1-1; 8 bases are a match to TRBD1. V was pared by 3 bases and J by 6 bases, with 6 bases of the junction left unmatched. The V gene's germline CDR1 is LNHDA and CDR2 SQIVND (reference sequence). This CDR3 is built from 14 residues.

For the CDR3, the DNA is TGTGCCAGCAGCTTAGAACAATTCAGGGGTAGTGAGCAGTTCTTC. Protein sequence: CASSLEQFRGSEQFF. This rearrangement joins TRBV7-9 to TRBJ2-1, with D possibly TRBD1 on 6 matching bases. V gave up 1 base and J gave up 9 bases, with 16 bases separating them. The CDR3 runs 15 residues. Looked up from germline, CDR1 is SEHNR and CDR2 is FQNEAQ (reference sequence). Drawing the rest from reference TRBV7-9 and TRBJ2-1, the complete variable domain is DTGVSQNPRHKITKRGQNVTFRCDPISEHNRLYWYRQTLGQGPEFLTYFQNEAQLEKSRLLSDRFSAERPKGSFSTLEIQRTEQGDSAMYLCASSLEQFRGSEQFFGPGTRLTVL.

The chain combines TRBV7-2 with TRBJ2-2; TRBD1 might be the D (8 bases). CDR1 and CDR2 (germline): SGHTA, FQGNSA. V was shortened by 3 bases and J by 5 bases, with 16 bases between the two germline ends. The CDR3 totals 16 residues. CDR3 region: CASSFRTGRGTGELFF. The CDR3 DNA reads TGTGCCAGCAGCTTCAGGACAGGGAGGGGAACCGGGGAGCTGTTTTTT.

The V and J genes are TRBV6-2 or TRBV6-3 and TRBJ1-2, with D maybe TRBD1 (5 bases). Trimming took off 6 bases at V and 0 bases at J, with 23 bases between the two ends. CDR3 size: 18 residues. CDR1 is MNHEY, CDR2 SVGEGT, per germline. For the CDR3, the DNA is TGTGCCAGCAGCTCAGAGGCGGCAGGGCGTCGATCTAACTATGGCTACACCTTC. It codes for CASSSEAAGRRSNYGYTF.

The chain employs TRBV10-1 and TRBJ2-5, with 10 bases fitting TRBD1. The CDR3 runs 15 residues. V lost 0 bases to trimming and J lost 5 bases; unmatched junction nucleotides: 3. Germline V gene data show CDR1 as WNHNN and CDR2 as SYGVQD (reference sequence). CDR3 amino acids: CASSESGQGQETQYF. CDR3 DNA sequence: TGCGCCAGCAGTGAGTCGGGACAGGGGCAGGAGACCCAGTACTTC.

CDR3 nucleotides: TGTGCCACCAGTGATTTCCAGGGGGCGGTCGGGGAGCTGTTTTTT. Translation: CATSDFQGAVGELFF. V and J are TRBV24-1 and TRBJ2-2; TRBD1 agrees at 8 bases. The CDR3 is 15 residues long. Trimming removed 1 base from V and 7 bases from J; junction bases left unmatched: 4. The germline CDR1 and CDR2 sequences are KGHDR and SFDVKD.

The chain recombines TRBV19 with TRBJ1-5; the match to TRBD1 covers 9 bases. The CDR3 totals 15 residues. From germline, CDR1 is LNHDA and CDR2 SQIVND (reference sequence). The V gene end was trimmed by 5 bases and the J gene end by 6 bases; junction bases not matched to a gene: 8. As DNA, the CDR3 is TGTGCCAGTAGTGAACAGGGGGCCGGGACTCAGCCCCAGCATTTT. Its translation is CASSEQGAGTQPQHF.